This paragraph reports one TCR beta chain. The antigen is undetermined. All the donors were Caucasian adults who lived in Nashville, Tennessee. TCRdb keeps only in-frame clones here, not all; method: immunoSEQ multiplex PCR. This sample has some 2.1 million clones, with roughly 96% found just once. Germline V CDR1 and CDR2: MDHEN, SYDVKM. J lost 4 bases, V lost 6 bases, and 8 bases had no gene match. The CDR3 totals 14 residues. This entry comes from a study of shared clonotypes between healthy human individuals. Study-wide results and limits: Across subsets, estimated richness was generally greater for naive than for memory populations. It was observed that approximately 5% of naive CD4 clonotypes were shared across several donors.

The rearrangement joins TRBV28 to TRBJ1-2, with 7 bases that match TRBD1. The origin of this receptor is a man aged 18 to 30 in good health. Specimen: naive CD4+ T cells sorted from blood. Subset reported: CD45RA+ positively selected. CDR3 residues: CASRLTGASYGYTF. In DNA, the CDR3 is TGTGCCAGCAGACTAACAGGGGCCTCCTATGGCTACACCTTC.